One and the same sample provided the 32 T cell receptor beta chains below, sequenced in a study of T cells in narcolepsy. Clones were sequenced by immunoSEQ multiplex PCR, and TCRdb holds only the in-frame ones, with some missing. The sample contains 25,000 to 35,000 clones, 79% of which appear only once. Sequenced material: memory (CD45RA-) CD4+ T cells from blood. These receptor sequences come from a human donor in good health.

This clone was observed a single time. The genes are TRBV7-2 and TRBJ2-4; TRBD1 is a possible D gene (5 bases). The ends were cut back, 3 bases at V and 3 bases at J, with 9 bases in the middle. Germline CDR1 and CDR2: SGHTA and FQGNSA. CDR3 length equals 14 residues. The CDR3 spells CASSFSGIKNIQYF. The CDR3, as DNA: TGTGCCAGCAGCTTTTCAGGGATCAAAAACATTCAGTACTTC.

The chain couples TRBV7-2 to TRBJ2-1, with unresolved D. Germline V lookup: CDR1 SGHTA, CDR2 FQGNSA. V gave up 5 bases and J gave up 6 bases, with 8 bases separating them. This CDR3 is built from 12 residues. This CDR3 reads CASSTYPNEQFF. CDR3 in DNA: TGTGCCAGCAGCACTTACCCCAATGAGCAGTTCTTC.

This chain joins TRBV6-5 and TRBJ1-1; D is possibly TRBD1 (5 bases). CDR1 and CDR2 from the germline V gene are MNHEY and SVGAGI. This CDR3 contains 12 residues. V was cut by 7 bases and J by 1 base, with 7 bases left in between. The chain's CDR3 is CASTQGNTEAFF. The CDR3, as DNA: TGTGCCAGCACCCAGGGGAACACTGAAGCTTTCTTT.

The V gene is TRBV29-1, the J gene TRBJ1-1, with D hard to call. The ends were cut back, 4 bases at V and 5 bases at J, with 14 bases in the middle. The CDR3 totals 13 residues. Germline assignment: CDR1 SQVTM and CDR2 ANQGSEA. The CDR3 DNA reads as TGCAGCGTTGGGATCCACAAGGTGACTGAAGCTTTCTTT. It encodes CSVGIHKVTEAFF.

The chain uses TRBV5-4 and TRBJ2-1; 11 nucleotides agree with TRBD2. V shed 3 bases and J 4 bases; nucleotides not matched to a gene: 3. Germline CDR1 is SGHNT and CDR2 is YYREEE (reference sequence). The CDR3 runs 15 residues. The CDR3 DNA sequence: TGTGCCAGCAGCTCCGGGACTAGCGGTTACAATGAGCAGTTCTTC. Translation gives CASSSGTSGYNEQFF.

The chain joins TRBV7-2 to TRBJ2-5; D is unclear. Trimming stripped 3 bases from V and 2 bases from J, with 7 bases between. The CDR3 totals 13 residues. Per germline, CDR1 SGHTA and CDR2 FQGNSA. CDR3 in DNA: TGTGCCAGCAGCTTCGGCTTGCAAGAGACCCAGTACTTC. Translation: CASSFGLQETQYF.

The V call is TRBV4-3, the J call TRBJ1-3; D not certain. Germline V CDR1 and CDR2: LGHNA, YSLEER. This CDR3 is built from 17 residues. Trimming shortened V by 1 base and J by 1 base, and 14 bases separated the two germline ends. The CDR3 here is CASSQGVGSTSGNTIYF. Written as DNA, the CDR3 is TGCGCCAGCAGCCAAGGTGTAGGCAGTACTTCTGGAAACACCATATATTTT.

The V call is TRBV7-9, the J call TRBJ2-1; 9 positions agree with TRBD1. Germline values: CDR1 SEHNR, CDR2 FQNEAQ (reference sequence). The CDR3 runs 15 residues. The junction had 3 bases not matched to a gene; V was cut back by 5 bases and J by 1 base. Written as DNA, the CDR3 is TGTGCCAGCAGCGCTGGGACAGGGTCCTACAATGAGCAGTTCTTC. Translating it yields CASSAGTGSYNEQFF.

The chain combines TRBV5-1 with TRBJ1-4; maybe TRBD1 (5 bases). V was cut by 0 bases and J by 3 bases, with 9 bases left in between. The CDR3 has 15 residues. Germline CDR1 and CDR2: SGHRS and YFSETQ. CDR3 DNA sequence: TGCGCCAGCAGCTTGGGGGCAGGGCCTAATGAAAAACTGTTTTTT. The encoded protein is CASSLGAGPNEKLFF.

The chain recombines TRBV5-1 with TRBJ2-3; 8 bases are a match to TRBD2. The CDR3 consists of 16 residues. With 4 bases clipped from V and 0 bases from J, the junction kept 7 bases outside the gene matches. Germline assignment: CDR1 SGHRS and CDR2 YFSETQ. CDR3 nucleotide sequence: TGCGCCAGCAGCGGTGTACTAGCGGCTAGCACAGATACGCAGTATTTT. It is translated as CASSGVLAASTDTQYF.

The rearrangement links TRBV19 to TRBJ1-6; 7 bases match TRBD1. V shed 6 bases, J shed 7 bases, and the junction held 9 bases outside the gene matches. Germline CDR1 and CDR2: LNHDA and SQIVND (reference sequence). This CDR3 is built from 15 residues. The CDR3 sequence is CASRPPSQGNSPLHF. CDR3 nucleotides: TGTGCCAGTAGGCCGCCCTCACAGGGGAATTCACCCCTCCACTTT. The full variable domain, completed using reference TRBV19 and TRBJ1-6, is DGGITQSPKYLFRKEGQNVTLSCEQNLNHDAMYWYRQDPGQGLRLIYYSQIVNDFQKGDIAEGYSVSREKKESFPLTVTSAQKNPTAFYLCASRPPSQGNSPLHFGNGTRLTVT.

The chain links TRBV7-2 to TRBJ2-7; 7 positions match TRBD1. CDR1 is SGHTA, CDR2 FQGNSA, per germline. The length of the CDR3 is 15 residues. With 4 bases clipped from V and 9 bases from J, the junction kept 15 bases outside the gene matches. The CDR3 DNA follows: TGTGCCAGCAGCTATGCCGGGACACAAGGGGGCACGCAGTACTTC. Amino acid sequence: CASSYAGTQGGTQYF.

This rearrangement joins TRBV6-6 to TRBJ1-4; 11 bases line up with TRBD1. Germline V gives CDR1 MNHNY, CDR2 SVGAGI (reference sequence). Germline trimming cut 6 bases from V and 8 bases from J; bases unmatched to any gene: 11. The CDR3 extends over 16 amino acids. Here the CDR3 reads CASSPTSGTGGEKLFF. The CDR3 bases are TGTGCCAGCAGCCCCACATCCGGGACAGGGGGGGAAAAACTGTTTTTT.

The chain links TRBV5-5 to TRBJ2-3; 7 bases map to TRBD2. With V trimmed by 4 bases and J by 0 bases, 8 bases remained unmatched. The germline V gene has CDR1 SGHKS and CDR2 YYEKEE (reference sequence). The CDR3 extends over 16 amino acids. This chain's CDR3 is CASSLLGGPSTDTQYF. CDR3 nucleotide sequence: TGTGCCAGCAGCCTGCTGGGAGGGCCTAGCACAGATACGCAGTATTTT.

The V call is TRBV7-9, the J call TRBJ1-2; D not certain. V lost 1 base and J lost 8, with 8 bases in between. This CDR3 is built from 12 residues. Germline V CDR1 and CDR2: SEHNR, FQNEAQ (reference sequence). The CDR3 nucleotides are TGTGCCAGCAGCTTAGACAGAGGCGGCTACACCTTC. Encoded protein: CASSLDRGGYTF. The variable domain in full, with the rest retrieved from reference TRBV7-9 and TRBJ1-2, is DTGVSQNPRHKITKRGQNVTFRCDPISEHNRLYWYRQTLGQGPEFLTYFQNEAQLEKSRLLSDRFSAERPKGSFSTLEIQRTEQGDSAMYLCASSLDRGGYTFGSGTRLTVV.

The rearrangement joins TRBV14 to TRBJ2-1, with D possibly TRBD1 on 6 matching bases. CDR3 length: 15 residues. V shed 1 base and J shed 3 bases, with 10 bases lying between them. Germline V gene lookup returns CDR1 SGHDN and CDR2 FVKESK. CDR3 region: CASSQGTGHYNEQFF. DNA for the CDR3: TGTGCCAGCAGCCAAGGAACAGGGCACTACAATGAGCAGTTCTTC. The full variable domain, rest sourced from reference TRBV14 and TRBJ2-1, is EAGVTQFPSHSVIEKGQTVTLRCDPISGHDNLYWYRRVMGKEIKFLLHFVKESKQDESGMPNNRFLAERTGGTYSTLKVQPAELEDSGVYFCASSQGTGHYNEQFFGPGTRLTVL.

The chain combines TRBV5-1 with TRBJ2-7, with 12 bases identical to TRBD1. Germline assignment: CDR1 SGHRS and CDR2 YFSETQ. V trimming: 4 bases; J trimming: 6 bases; junction bases outside the gene matches: 5. The CDR3 is made up of 14 amino acids. The CDR3 coding sequence is TGCGCCAGCAGCGGGACAGGGGGCTCCCTCGAGCAGTACTTC. Translated, it gives CASSGTGGSLEQYF.

CDR3 coding DNA: TGTGCCAGCAGAAATCAGGGAAACAAAGCTTTCTTT. Translated, it gives CASRNQGNKAFF. The chain couples TRBV11-2 to TRBJ1-1; the D gene is possibly TRBD1 (5 bases). V was trimmed by 6 bases and J by 9 bases, leaving 14 bases between them. Germline CDR1 SGHAT, CDR2 FQNNGV. This CDR3 is built from 12 residues.

The count of this clone is one. The V gene is TRBV9, the J gene TRBJ2-3; D remains ambiguous. The V gene's germline CDR1 is SGDLS and CDR2 YYNGEE. The CDR3 runs to 14 residues. Trimming removed 3 bases from V and 2 bases from J, with 10 bases in between. The CDR3 DNA follows: TGTGCCAGCAGCGATAGACCAAACACAGATACGCAGTATTTT. Protein: CASSDRPNTDTQYF.

V gene TRBV7-8 combines with J gene TRBJ1-3; D gene ambiguous. With 2 bases removed from V and 0 bases from J, the gap between germline ends came to 8 bases. Germline lookup yields CDR1 SGHVS and CDR2 FQNEAQ. This CDR3 is built from 15 residues. The CDR3 DNA is TGTGCCAGCAGCTTAACCAAGGGCTCTGGAAACACCATATATTTT. This translates into CASSLTKGSGNTIYF.

J is TRBJ2-3 and V is TRBV28; 7 nucleotides line up with TRBD1. Trimming cost V 4 bases and J 0 bases; bases outside gene matches: 7. In germline, CDR1 is MDHEN, CDR2 SYDVKM. The CDR3 totals 16 residues. CDR3 nucleotide sequence: TGTGCCAGCAGTTCTCCGGGACAGACTAGCACAGATACGCAGTATTTT. As protein: CASSSPGQTSTDTQYF.

V and J are TRBV2 and TRBJ2-7, with D unresolved. The V and J ends lost 2 bases and 3 bases respectively, with 5 bases between them. Germline loops: CDR1 SNHLY, CDR2 FYNNEI. CDR3 size: 12 residues. CDR3 sequence: CASSEQIYEQYF. CDR3 sequence (DNA): TGTGCCAGCAGTGAACAGATCTACGAGCAGTACTTC.

The chain employs TRBV5-1 and TRBJ2-7; D may be TRBD1 (6 bases). Germline lookup yields CDR1 SGHRS and CDR2 YFSETQ. Trimming stripped 0 bases from V and 0 bases from J, with 13 bases between. The CDR3 has 16 amino acids. CDR3 region: CASSLGHRDISYEQYF. The CDR3 DNA reads TGCGCCAGCAGCTTGGGTCACCGGGACATCTCCTACGAGCAGTACTTC.

This clone was counted once. This chain uses TRBV7-2 with TRBJ2-7, with D possibly TRBD1 on 6 matching bases. V lost 7 bases and J lost 1, with 17 bases in between. Germline CDR1 is SGHTA and CDR2 is FQGNSA. The length of the CDR3 is 15 residues. This CDR3 reads CASTPSGQGSYEQYF. For the CDR3, the DNA is TGTGCCAGCACCCCTTCGGGGCAGGGGTCCTACGAGCAGTACTTC.

The rearrangement links TRBV5-1 to TRBJ1-6, with 8 nucleotides matching TRBD1. Germline loops: CDR1 SGHRS, CDR2 YFSETQ. V lost 2 bases, J lost 7 bases, and 8 bases stayed unmatched. This CDR3 region has 16 residues. CDR3 nucleotide sequence: TGCGCCAGCAGCTTAGGACAGGGAGGAGGGAATTCACCCCTCCACTTT. The encoded protein is CASSLGQGGGNSPLHF.

V and J are TRBV5-4 and TRBJ1-2, with D unresolved. Germline V lookup: CDR1 SGHNT, CDR2 YYREEE (reference sequence). V was pared by 6 bases and J by 4 bases, with 16 bases between. The CDR3 spans 14 residues. In nucleotides, the CDR3 is TGTGCCAGCACATACGGAATTAACGGCTATGGCTACACCTTC. Its protein product is CASTYGINGYGYTF.

DNA of the CDR3: TGTGCCAGCTCACCAGTTGAAACAGGCGGGGGTGGCTACACCTTC. Protein sequence: CASSPVETGGGGYTF. The J gene is TRBJ1-2, the V gene TRBV18; possibly TRBD1 for D (5 bases). The CDR3 contains 15 residues. Germline CDR1 and CDR2: KGHSH and LQKENI. V was shortened by 2 bases and J by 7 bases, with 17 bases between the two germline ends.

The table lists this clone with a count of one. The chain couples TRBV7-2 to TRBJ2-1; D is unresolved. There are 18 residues in the CDR3. The V gene lost 0 bases and the J gene lost 7 bases, with 22 bases spanning the gap. Germline CDR1 reads SGHTA; CDR2 reads FQGNSA. CDR3 residues: CASSLAPRRPSLGNEQFF. CDR3 in DNA: TGTGCCAGCAGCTTAGCCCCCCGACGACCCAGCTTGGGGAATGAGCAGTTCTTC. The complete variable domain, with remaining parts taken from reference TRBV7-2 and TRBJ2-1, reads GAGVSQSPSNKVTEKGKDVELRCDPISGHTALYWYRQSLGQGLEFLIYFQGNSAPDKSGLPSDRFSAERTGGSVSTLTIQRTQQEDSAVYLCASSLAPRRPSLGNEQFFGPGTRLTVL.

The V and J genes are TRBV28 and TRBJ1-6; TRBD1 matches at 7 bases. Germline CDR1 and CDR2: MDHEN and SYDVKM. V was pared by 4 bases and J by 9 bases, with 9 bases of the junction left unmatched. The CDR3 is 15 amino acids. CDR3 amino acids: CASSSPDREGSPLHF. CDR3 nucleotides: TGTGCCAGCAGTTCCCCCGACAGGGAGGGTTCACCCCTCCACTTT.

This rearrangement joins TRBV27 to TRBJ1-2; possible D gene TRBD1, 5 bases. This CDR3 spans 15 amino acids. The ends were cut back, 1 base at V and 4 bases at J, with 13 bases in the middle. Per germline, CDR1 MNHEY and CDR2 SMNVEV (reference sequence). The CDR3, as DNA: TGTGCCAGCAGTTTATTGGGCCAGGGAGCCTATGGCTACACCTTC. Translation: CASSLLGQGAYGYTF.

The chain links TRBV7-8 to TRBJ1-1; 9 bases are shared with TRBD1. The CDR3 consists of 13 residues. Germline values: CDR1 SGHVS, CDR2 FQNEAQ. Trimming took 5 bases from V and 7 from J; bases not matched to a gene: 5. The CDR3 coding sequence is TGTGCCAGCAGCCCGGACAGGGGAAGTGAAGCTTTCTTT. This codes for CASSPDRGSEAFF. Full variable domain (rest looked up from reference TRBV7-8 and TRBJ1-1): GAGVSQSPRYKVAKRGQDVALRCDPISGHVSLFWYQQALGQGPEFLTYFQNEAQLDKSGLPSDRFFAERPEGSVSTLKIQRTQQEDSAVYLCASSPDRGSEAFFGQGTRLTVV.

Here the CDR3 DNA reads TGTGCCAGCAGTTACAAGCCACAGGGGCTCGAGCAGTACTTC. This encodes CASSYKPQGLEQYF. This chain links TRBV6-6 with TRBJ2-5; TRBD1 matches at 7 bases. The end of the DNA is better explained by TRBJ2-7, so the J call may be wrong. Looked up from germline, CDR1 is MNHNY and CDR2 is SVGAGI (reference sequence). The length of the CDR3 is 14 residues.